Presented here are 30 T cell receptor beta chains from one specimen sequenced in a study of T cell repertoires in cytomegalovirus infection. TCRdb reprocessed the reads with MiXCR, giving one entry per CDR3 protein. The sample shows around 95,000 distinct CDR3 sequences, about 31% of them seen only once. The antigens these receptors bind are not known. Sequences were derived from CD8+ T cells from cultured PBMCs, sampled from culture after CMV antigen stimulation. These receptors all stem from a human donor in good health (CMV status not recorded). Some clones in this sample may be carry-over from other donors' samples.

This clonotype came up a few times. The chain combines TRBV4-3 with TRBJ2-3; D perhaps matches TRBD2 (5 bases). CDR1 and CDR2 from the germline V gene are LGHNA and YSLEER. Trimming stripped 6 bases from V and 6 bases from J, with 16 bases between. The CDR3 is 14 amino acids. The CDR3 bases are TGCGCCAGCAGTCCGGCGGGCGCCTGGGATACGCAGTATTTT. Its protein is CASSPAGAWDTQYF.

This clonotype was detected many times. The V and J genes are TRBV7-2 and TRBJ2-1, with 9 bases identical to TRBD2. The trim removed 3 bases at V and 7 bases at J, leaving 4 bases unmatched. The CDR3 has 14 amino acids. CDR1 and CDR2 from the germline V gene are SGHTA and FQGNSA. In DNA form, the CDR3 reads TGTGCCAGCAGCTTCCCTCTAGCGGGAAATGAGCAGTTCTTC. Its protein is CASSFPLAGNEQFF.

Ten or more counts support this clonotype. This chain links TRBV7-8 with TRBJ2-3; D unresolved. The germline V gene has CDR1 SGHVS and CDR2 FQNEAQ. V shed 1 base and J shed 4 bases, with 12 bases lying between them. The CDR3 sequence is 15 residues long. CDR3 nucleotide sequence: TGTGCCAGCAGCTTAGTGGGCGGATCCGCAGATACGCAGTATTTT. Translation gives CASSLVGGSADTQYF.

V usage is TRBV6-6 and J usage is TRBJ2-1; 7 bases are shared with TRBD1. In germline, CDR1 is MNHNY, CDR2 SVGAGI (reference sequence). The CDR3 loop spans 14 amino acids. Trimming removed 8 bases from V and 3 bases from J; junction bases left unmatched: 7. In DNA form, the CDR3 reads TGTGCCAGCGGAACAGGGGATCACTACAATGAGCAGTTCTTC. Its protein is CASGTGDHYNEQFF.

In this sample, this clonotype turned up a few times. The chain links TRBV4-1 to TRBJ1-5; no firm D call. The CDR3 length is 13 residues. Germline V gene data show CDR1 as MGHRA and CDR2 as YSYEKL. With 2 bases removed from V and 3 bases from J, the gap between germline ends came to 5 bases. The CDR3 sequence is CASSQLPNQPQHF. CDR3 in DNA: TGCGCCAGCAGCCAACTCCCCAATCAGCCCCAGCATTTT.

This rearrangement joins TRBV20-1 to TRBJ1-4, with D uncertain. The CDR3 has 15 residues. Per germline, CDR1 DFQATT and CDR2 SNEGSKA (reference sequence). Trimming cost V 0 bases and J 0 bases, with 8 bases left between them. The chain's CDR3 is CSARDLSSTNEKLFF. CDR3 nucleotide sequence: TGCAGTGCTAGAGATCTGAGCTCAACTAATGAAAAACTGTTTTTT.

This clonotype was seen a few times. CDR3 DNA: TGTGCCAGCAGTCAATTTGAGTCGGCTGCCTACAATGAGCAGTTCTTC. Amino acid sequence: CASSQFESAAYNEQFF. This chain links TRBV27 with TRBJ2-1; no definite D call. The CDR3 consists of 16 residues. Germline V CDR1 and CDR2: MNHEY, SMNVEV (reference sequence). V dropped 5 bases and J dropped 2 bases, with 16 bases sitting between them.

This clonotype was picked up many times. The V call is TRBV6-2 or TRBV6-3, the J call TRBJ2-1, with D perhaps assigned TRBD1 or TRBD2 (5 bases each). In germline, CDR1 is MNHEY, CDR2 SVGEGT. V was trimmed by 7 bases and J by 0 bases, leaving 19 bases between them. This CDR3 spans 17 amino acids. For the CDR3, the DNA is TGTGCCAGCAAGGGGACGGAACTTACCGGCTCCTACAATGAGCAGTTCTTC. Protein: CASKGTELTGSYNEQFF.

This clonotype turned up a few times. The chain recombines TRBV29-1 with TRBJ2-7; 9 bases line up with TRBD1. Germline V gives CDR1 SQVTM, CDR2 ANQGSEA. Losses at the gene ends were 6 bases for V and 6 bases for J; bases not matched to a gene: 6. The CDR3 is 12 residues long. Written as DNA, the CDR3 is TGCAGCGTGGTGGGACAGGGTCGCGAGCAGTACTTC. Protein product: CSVVGQGREQYF.

This chain uses TRBV19 with TRBJ2-3, with D hard to call. Germline V lookup: CDR1 LNHDA, CDR2 SQIVND (reference sequence). This CDR3 has 14 amino acids. Trimming pared 3 bases from V and 1 base from J, leaving 8 bases between. The CDR3 sequence: CASSIIVGTDTQYF. Written as DNA, the CDR3 is TGTGCCAGTAGTATCATCGTCGGCACAGATACGCAGTATTTT. The full variable domain, its missing parts supplied by reference TRBV19 and TRBJ2-3, is DGGITQSPKYLFRKEGQNVTLSCEQNLNHDAMYWYRQDPGQGLRLIYYSQIVNDFQKGDIAEGYSVSREKKESFPLTVTSAQKNPTAFYLCASSIIVGTDTQYFGPGTRLTVL.

This clonotype has a handful of counts. This chain joins TRBV5-4 and TRBJ2-5, with a tentative D call TRBD2 (6 bases). Germline values: CDR1 SGHNT, CDR2 YYREEE (reference sequence). V was shortened by 2 bases and J by 7 bases, with 12 bases between the two germline ends. CDR3 size: 13 residues. For the CDR3, the DNA is TGTGCCAGCAGCTTCGGGACTGCCACGACCCAGTACTTC. This codes for CASSFGTATTQYF.

Details on this clonotype: At one boundary the junction diverges from the germline segment, which might be a read error. This chain uses TRBV28 with TRBJ2-2; tentatively, D is TRBD2 (7 bases). Germline V gene data show CDR1 as MDHEN and CDR2 as SYDVKM. The CDR3 spans 16 residues. The CDR3 nucleotides are TGTGCCACCGGCGGGGAGGGGGTCTTTCCAGGCTACGGGGAGCTGTTT. Its translation: CATGGEGVFPGYGELF.

As DNA, the CDR3 is TGTGCCAGTACCATGGGGGTTGGGGCCAACGTCCTGACTTTC. Its protein is CASTMGVGANVLTF. This chain joins TRBV19 and TRBJ2-6, with D perhaps assigned TRBD1 or TRBD2 (5 bases each). This CDR3 is built from 14 residues. Germline CDR1 is LNHDA and CDR2 is SQIVND (reference sequence). Trimming took off 7 bases at V and 3 bases at J, with 10 bases between the two ends. Supplemented by reference TRBV19 and TRBJ2-6, the full variable domain reads DGGITQSPKYLFRKEGQNVTLSCEQNLNHDAMYWYRQDPGQGLRLIYYSQIVNDFQKGDIAEGYSVSREKKESFPLTVTSAQKNPTAFYLCASTMGVGANVLTFGAGSRLTVL.

As DNA, the CDR3 is TGCGCCAGCAGCCGGGGGGGGAATCAGCCCCAGCATTTT. Amino acid sequence: CASSRGGNQPQHF. The rearrangement joins TRBV4-1 to TRBJ1-5, with a possible D match to TRBD1 (5 bases). This CDR3 spans 13 amino acids. V was shortened by 4 bases and J by 4 bases, with 8 bases between the two germline ends. Germline V gene data show CDR1 as MGHRA and CDR2 as YSYEKL.

J is TRBJ2-4 and V is TRBV5-6; possibly TRBD1 for D (5 bases). The CDR3 spans 12 residues. Looked up from germline, CDR1 is SGHDT and CDR2 is YYEEEE. V was cut by 4 bases and J by 5 bases, with 7 bases left in between. The CDR3 DNA sequence: TGTGCCAGCAGCGGCAGGGAAAACATTCAGTACTTC. This codes for CASSGRENIQYF.

This chain connects TRBV5-1 to TRBJ1-5; D is possibly TRBD1 (5 bases). Trimming removed 2 bases at V and 5 bases at J, with 14 bases between. The CDR3 spans 15 residues. The germline gives CDR1 SGHRS, CDR2 YFSETQ. CDR3 loop: CASSLGGARHQPQHF. CDR3 coding DNA: TGCGCCAGCAGCTTAGGCGGGGCCCGCCATCAGCCCCAGCATTTT.

A few counts support this clonotype. The chain couples TRBV19 to TRBJ1-5; a possible D gene is TRBD1 (6 bases). This CDR3 comprises 16 residues. V lost 5 bases to trimming and J lost 1 base, with 15 bases between them. From germline, CDR1 is LNHDA and CDR2 SQIVND (reference sequence). CDR3 amino acids: CASSATGRGSNQPQHF. The CDR3, as DNA: TGTGCCAGTAGTGCTACAGGGAGGGGCAGCAATCAGCCCCAGCATTTT. Looking up the rest from reference TRBV19 and TRBJ1-5 gives the full variable domain: DGGITQSPKYLFRKEGQNVTLSCEQNLNHDAMYWYRQDPGQGLRLIYYSQIVNDFQKGDIAEGYSVSREKKESFPLTVTSAQKNPTAFYLCASSATGRGSNQPQHFGDGTRLSIL.

This clonotype appeared a few times. V is TRBV12-3 or TRBV12-4 and J is TRBJ1-6; 8 bases match TRBD1. With V trimmed by 2 bases and J by 5 bases, 2 bases remained unmatched. The CDR3 spans 15 residues. The CDR3 loop is CASSLRTGNNSPLHF. The DNA of the CDR3 is TGTGCCAGCAGTTTACGGACAGGGAATAATTCACCCCTCCACTTT.

The sample holds many counts of this clonotype. The chain uses TRBV7-8 and TRBJ2-2; D is possibly TRBD2 (5 bases). Trimming left V 5 bases short and J 7 bases short, with 14 bases between. This CDR3 spans 14 amino acids. CDR1 SGHVS and CDR2 FQNEAQ come from the germline V gene. CDR3 coding DNA: TGTGCCAGCAGCCGTCGGACCGCGGGCGGGGAGCTGTTTTTT. Translation: CASSRRTAGGELFF.

This chain connects TRBV2 to TRBJ1-1; 9 bases match TRBD1. V gave up 4 bases and J gave up 4 bases; unmatched junction bases: 4. Germline loops: CDR1 SNHLY, CDR2 FYNNEI. The CDR3 sequence is 14 residues long. The CDR3 spells CASSGTGDPTEAFF. DNA of the CDR3: TGTGCCAGCAGTGGGACAGGGGACCCCACTGAAGCTTTCTTT. Full variable domain (outside the CDR3, taken from reference TRBV2 and TRBJ1-1): EPEVTQTPSHQVTQMGQEVILRCVPISNHLYFYWYRQILGQKVEFLVSFYNNEISEKSEIFDDQFSVERPDGSNFTLKIRSTKLEDSAMYFCASSGTGDPTEAFFGQGTRLTVV.

This clonotype was recorded a few times. The V gene is TRBV5-6, the J gene TRBJ2-7, with D uncertain. V lost 3 bases to trimming and J lost 2 bases, with 6 bases between them. The germline gives CDR1 SGHDT, CDR2 YYEEEE. The CDR3 is 12 amino acids. CDR3 protein: CASSWAAYEQYF. The CDR3 DNA sequence: TGTGCCAGCAGCTGGGCTGCCTACGAGCAGTACTTC.

This clonotype appeared a few times. The chain employs TRBV4-1 and TRBJ1-2, with D hard to call. V shed 4 bases and J shed 0 bases, with 9 bases lying between them. The CDR3 runs to 14 residues. Germline assignment: CDR1 MGHRA and CDR2 YSYEKL. DNA for the CDR3: TGCGCCAGCAGCCCGACGCTGGCTAACTATGGCTACACCTTC. This sequence encodes CASSPTLANYGYTF.

The chain uses TRBV14 and TRBJ1-1; TRBD1 agrees at 7 bases. Per germline, CDR1 SGHDN and CDR2 FVKESK. The CDR3 is 15 residues long. Unmatched junction bases numbered 6, after V lost 4 bases and J lost 1 base. The CDR3 reads CASSRDRVSNTEAFF. CDR3 nucleotide sequence: TGTGCCAGCAGCCGCGACAGGGTTTCGAACACTGAAGCTTTCTTT.

V and J are TRBV7-9 and TRBJ2-7, with TRBD1 identical over 9 bases. The V gene's germline CDR1 is SEHNR and CDR2 FQNEAQ (reference sequence). Losses at the gene ends were 5 bases for V and 7 bases for J; bases not matched to a gene: 9. The CDR3 has 14 residues. The CDR3 loop reads CASSQTDRGSEQYF. CDR3 in DNA: TGTGCCAGCAGCCAAACCGACAGGGGGAGTGAGCAGTACTTC.

This chain uses TRBV29-1 with TRBJ1-4; TRBD1 agrees at 7 bases. This CDR3 has 13 residues. Germline CDR1 and CDR2: SQVTM and ANQGSEA. The J segment lost 10 bases and the V segment lost 3 bases, leaving 8 bases of the junction unmatched. The CDR3 spells CSVETDRDRKLFF. The CDR3 DNA is TGCAGCGTTGAGACAGACAGGGATAGAAAACTGTTTTTT.

The table lists this clonotype with many counts. The chain is built from TRBV28 and TRBJ1-4; D is unclear. The CDR3 extends over 13 amino acids. With 6 bases removed from V and 8 bases from J, the gap between germline ends came to 13 bases. Germline V lookup: CDR1 MDHEN, CDR2 SYDVKM. The CDR3 bases are TGTGCCAGCAGCTCCCCGGGCAGGGAAAAACTGTTTTTT. Translation: CASSSPGREKLFF.

This clonotype was detected only a few times. J is TRBJ2-1 and V is TRBV9; the D gene could be TRBD1 or TRBD2 (5 bases each). This CDR3 contains 13 residues. Germline CDR1 reads SGDLS; CDR2 reads YYNGEE. The V end lost 1 base, the J end lost 4 bases, and 6 bases lay between the germline ends. Here the CDR3 reads CASSVWGYNEQFF. The DNA for the CDR3 is TGTGCCAGCAGCGTATGGGGGTACAATGAGCAGTTCTTC.

This clonotype has a handful of counts. The chain links TRBV7-3 to TRBJ2-7; a weak D match, TRBD2 (6 bases). The CDR3 contains 15 residues. The V end lost 2 bases, the J end lost 4 bases, and 15 bases lay between the germline ends. CDR1 SGHTA and CDR2 FQGTGA come from the germline V gene. The CDR3 DNA is TGTGCCAGCAGCTTAGTTTCCGGGGGACTGTACGAGCAGTACTTC. As protein: CASSLVSGGLYEQYF.

CDR3 sequence (DNA): TGTGCCATCAGTGCCCTGCGGGGAAACCCCTACGAGCAGTACTTC. Its protein product is CAISALRGNPYEQYF. The chain employs TRBV10-3 and TRBJ2-7; D might be TRBD2 (6 bases). Trimming left V 4 bases short and J 2 bases short, with 15 bases between. This CDR3 region has 15 residues. Germline V gene lookup returns CDR1 ENHRY and CDR2 SYGVKD.

In regard to this clonotype: One end of the junction is discordant with germline, which a read error may explain. V gene TRBV5-3 combines with J gene TRBJ2-3; 7 bases are shared with TRBD2. Being an ORF, TRBV5-3 has a function that is uncertain. The CDR3 extends over 15 amino acids. DNA for the CDR3: TGTGCCAGCAGCTTGATAGCGGGTAAAACAGATACGCAGTATTTT. This gives the protein CASSLIAGKTDTQYF.